This TCR beta chain was observed in a study of CD8+ T cells in alopecia areata. Overall study findings and caveats: Patients showed less clear TCR sequence sharing than mice, possibly partly because of HLA diversity.

Reverse transcription of extracted RNA yielded cDNA, which provided the sequencing template. The assay was immunoSEQ multiplex PCR, and TCRdb's table has in-frame clones only and misses some. The table includes about 100,000 clones, 50% to 70% detected once. On this clone: The antigen remains unidentified.

The CDR3 length is 17 residues. V was shortened by 4 bases and J by 1 base, with 19 bases between the two germline ends. The chain combines TRBV23-1 with TRBJ1-1, with D unclear. TRBV23-1 is designated an ORF whose function remains uncertain. The sequenced sample was NKG2D-low CD8+ T cells sorted from blood. This sequence was found in a human donor with alopecia areata. The CDR3 bases are TGCGCCAGCAGTCCAACGGCTTTGTGGATAAGGAACACTGAAGCTTTCTTT. Protein product: CASSPTALWIRNTEAFF.